The 2 T cell receptor beta chains listed next were all sequenced from one sample in a study of CD8 T cells in ankylosing spondylitis. These receptors have no known antigen. Notes on the study in general: Ankylosing spondylitis blood appeared to be characterized by a TCR beta motif of eight highly homologous variants.

One entry per CDR3 protein, called by TCRdb with MiXCR from the 5' RACE reads. The profile shows tens of thousands of distinct CDR3 sequences, roughly 9% of them singletons. The sample taken for sequencing was blood, either unsorted or a sorted T cell fraction (not recorded which). These receptors were collected from a male donor with ankylosing spondylitis.

This clonotype was detected many times. This rearrangement joins TRBV15 to TRBJ1-1; no definite D call. Germline V gives CDR1 LNHNV, CDR2 YYDKDF (reference sequence). V was pared by 0 bases and J by 0 bases, with 5 bases between. The CDR3 consists of 14 residues. CDR3 residues: CATSREEMNTEAFF. CDR3 nucleotide sequence: TGTGCCACCAGCAGAGAGGAGATGAACACTGAAGCTTTCTTT.

This clonotype was counted between two and nine times. The chain combines TRBV7-9 with TRBJ1-6; TRBD1 might be the D (5 bases). CDR1 is SEHNR, CDR2 FQNEAQ, per germline (reference sequence). V was clipped by 3 bases and J by 9 bases, with 9 bases between them. This CDR3 has 13 residues. The chain's CDR3 is CASSFSGTSPLHF. In DNA, the CDR3 is TGTGCCAGCAGCTTCTCCGGGACTTCACCCCTCCACTTT.